This T cell receptor beta chain was obtained from a study of cytomegalovirus exposure and HLA in healthy donors. The table came from immunoSEQ multiplex PCR; TCRdb's copy has only in-frame clones and leaves some out. This sample has around 150,000 clones; under 90% occur once, and the top ten carry 10%. The CDR3 covers 14 residues. The germline gives CDR1 MNHEY, CDR2 SMNVEV (reference sequence). Between the trimmed V and J ends, which lost 4 bases and 0 bases, there was a span of 10 bases. This sequence joins TRBV27 and TRBJ2-7, with D possibly matching TRBD2 (5 bases). This clonotype was sampled from a young woman in good health and CMV-seropositive. Sequenced: PBMCs. In DNA, the CDR3 is TGTGCCAGCAGTTCTAGCTGGAGCTCCTACGAGCAGTACTTC. As protein: CASSSSWSSYEQYF.